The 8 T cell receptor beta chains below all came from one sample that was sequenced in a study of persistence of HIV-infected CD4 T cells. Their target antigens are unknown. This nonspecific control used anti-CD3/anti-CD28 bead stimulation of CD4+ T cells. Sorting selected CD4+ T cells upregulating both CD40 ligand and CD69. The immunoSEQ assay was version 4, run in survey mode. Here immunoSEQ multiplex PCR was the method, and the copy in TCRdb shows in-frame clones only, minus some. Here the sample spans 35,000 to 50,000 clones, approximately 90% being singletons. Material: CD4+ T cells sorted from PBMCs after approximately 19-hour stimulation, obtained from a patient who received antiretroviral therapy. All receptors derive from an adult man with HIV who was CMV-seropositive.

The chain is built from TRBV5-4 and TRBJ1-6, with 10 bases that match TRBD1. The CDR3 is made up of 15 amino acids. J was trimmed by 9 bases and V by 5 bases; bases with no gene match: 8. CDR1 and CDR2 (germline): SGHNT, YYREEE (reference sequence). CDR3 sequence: CASSFLGQGISPLHF. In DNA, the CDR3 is TGTGCCAGCAGTTTTCTGGGACAGGGGATTTCACCCCTCCACTTT.

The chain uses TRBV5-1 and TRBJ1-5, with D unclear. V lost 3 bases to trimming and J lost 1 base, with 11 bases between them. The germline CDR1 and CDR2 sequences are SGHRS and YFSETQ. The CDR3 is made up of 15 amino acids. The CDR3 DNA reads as TGCGCCAGCAGCTGGGCTGGCATAAGCAATCAGCCCCAGCATTTT. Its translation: CASSWAGISNQPQHF. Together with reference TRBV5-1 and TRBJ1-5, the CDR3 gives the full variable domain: KAGVTQTPRYLIKTRGQQVTLSCSPISGHRSVSWYQQTPGQGLQFLFEYFSETQRNKGNFPGRFSGRQFSNSRSEMNVSTLELGDSALYLCASSWAGISNQPQHFGDGTRLSIL.

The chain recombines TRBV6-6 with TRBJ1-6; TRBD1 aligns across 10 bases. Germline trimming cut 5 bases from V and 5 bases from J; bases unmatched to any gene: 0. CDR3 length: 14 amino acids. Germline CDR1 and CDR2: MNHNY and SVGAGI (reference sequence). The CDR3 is CASSGTGDNSPLHF. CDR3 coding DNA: TGTGCCAGCAGTGGGACAGGGGATAATTCACCCCTCCACTTT.

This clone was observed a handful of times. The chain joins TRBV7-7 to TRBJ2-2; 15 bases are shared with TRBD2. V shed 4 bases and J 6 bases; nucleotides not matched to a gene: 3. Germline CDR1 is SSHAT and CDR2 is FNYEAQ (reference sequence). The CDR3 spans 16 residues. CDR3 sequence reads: CASSSGLAGGPGELFF. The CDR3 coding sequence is TGTGCCAGCAGCTCAGGACTAGCGGGGGGGCCCGGGGAGCTGTTTTTT.

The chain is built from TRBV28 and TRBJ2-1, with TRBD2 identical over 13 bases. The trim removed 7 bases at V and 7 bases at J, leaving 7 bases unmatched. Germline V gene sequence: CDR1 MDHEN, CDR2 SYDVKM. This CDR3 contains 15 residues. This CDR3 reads CASNPTSGGDNEQFF. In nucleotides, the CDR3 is TGTGCCAGCAACCCTACTAGCGGGGGGGATAATGAGCAGTTCTTC. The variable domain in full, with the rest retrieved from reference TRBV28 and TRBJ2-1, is DVKVTQSSRYLVKRTGEKVFLECVQDMDHENMFWYRQDPGLGLRLIYFSYDVKMKEKGDIPEGYSVSREKKERFSLILESASTNQTSMYLCASNPTSGGDNEQFFGPGTRLTVL.

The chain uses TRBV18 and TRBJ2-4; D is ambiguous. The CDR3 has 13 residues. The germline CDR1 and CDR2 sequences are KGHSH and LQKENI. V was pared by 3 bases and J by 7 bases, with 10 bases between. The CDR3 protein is CASSPAGANIQYF. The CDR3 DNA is TGTGCCAGCTCACCGGCAGGCGCGAACATTCAGTACTTC. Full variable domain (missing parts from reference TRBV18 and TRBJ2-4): NAGVMQNPRHLVRRRGQEARLRCSPMKGHSHVYWYRQLPEEGLKFMVYLQKENIIDESGMPKERFSAEFPKEGPSILRIQQVVRGDSAAYFCASSPAGANIQYFGAGTRLSVL.

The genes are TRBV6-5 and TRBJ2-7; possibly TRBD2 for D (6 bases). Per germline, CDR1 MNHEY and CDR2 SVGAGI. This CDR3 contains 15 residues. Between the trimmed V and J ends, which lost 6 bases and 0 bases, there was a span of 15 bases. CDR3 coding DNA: TGTGCCAGCAGGAGGGGTCAGGGAGGCTCCTACGAGCAGTACTTC. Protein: CASRRGQGGSYEQYF.

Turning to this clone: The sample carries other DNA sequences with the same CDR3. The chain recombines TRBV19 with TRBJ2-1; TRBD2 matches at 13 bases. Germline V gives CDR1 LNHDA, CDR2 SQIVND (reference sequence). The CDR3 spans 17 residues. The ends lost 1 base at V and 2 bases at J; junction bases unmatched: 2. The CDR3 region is CASSIGTSGGPYNEQFF. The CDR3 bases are TGTGCCAGTAGTATAGGGACTAGCGGGGGCCCCTACAATGAGCAGTTCTTC.